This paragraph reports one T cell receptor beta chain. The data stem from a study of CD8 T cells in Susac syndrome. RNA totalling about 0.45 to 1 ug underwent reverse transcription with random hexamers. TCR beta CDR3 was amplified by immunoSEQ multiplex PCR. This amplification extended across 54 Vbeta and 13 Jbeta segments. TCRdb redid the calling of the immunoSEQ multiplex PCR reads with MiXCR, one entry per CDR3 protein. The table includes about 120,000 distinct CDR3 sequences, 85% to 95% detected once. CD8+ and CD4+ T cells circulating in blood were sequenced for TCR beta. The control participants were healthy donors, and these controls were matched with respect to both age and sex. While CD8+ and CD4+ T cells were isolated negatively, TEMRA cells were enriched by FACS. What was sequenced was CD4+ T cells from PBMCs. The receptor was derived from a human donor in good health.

The DNA of the CDR3 is TGTGCCAGCACCCAACGGGACAGCAACTATGGCTACACCTTC. The encoded protein is CASTQRDSNYGYTF. The rearrangement links TRBV12-3 or TRBV12-4 to TRBJ1-2; 7 bases line up with TRBD1. There are 14 residues in the CDR3. V was clipped by 7 bases and J by 2 bases; unmatched bases: 7.